This TCR beta chain derives from a study of Ad26.COV2.S vaccination and SARS-CoV-2 variants. On this clone itself: As yet, its antigen is unknown.

Study-wide results and limits: Participants in the vaccine arm had higher spike-specific TCR breadth; placebo recipients had lower.

Clones were sequenced by immunoSEQ multiplex PCR, and TCRdb holds only the in-frame ones, with some missing. In the table there are about 480,000 clones, 70% to 90% of which are singletons. Described treatment: around 19 received Ad26.COV2.S at low or high dose, single or two shots; about five received placebo; per-sample allocation not given. Day 63 after the first vaccine or placebo injection was the time point for sampling. An adult of 18-55 years in Boston served as donor. This clonotype was sampled from a person aged 18-60 years who received the Ad26.COV2.S COVID-19 vaccine or a placebo. Here the sequenced sample was peripheral blood, taken in a trial of Ad26.COV2.S vaccine versus placebo.

CDR3 nucleotides: TGTGCCAGCAGTCCCGGGGTAGAAGTCACCGGGGAGCTGTTTTTT. Translation: CASSPGVEVTGELFF. The genes are TRBV5-4 and TRBJ2-2, with D perhaps matching TRBD2 (5 bases). Germline lookup yields CDR1 SGHNT and CDR2 YYREEE (reference sequence). There are 15 residues in the CDR3. Deletions cut 5 bases from V and 4 bases from J, with 15 bases between. The variable domain in full, with the rest retrieved from reference TRBV5-4 and TRBJ2-2, is ETGVTQSPTHLIKTRGQQVTLRCSSQSGHNTVSWYQQALGQGPQFIFQYYREEENGRGNFPPRFSGLQFPNYSSELNVNALELDDSALYLCASSPGVEVTGELFFGEGSRLTVL.